Listed here are 30 T cell receptor beta chains from one sample, sequenced in a study of T cell therapy after organ transplantation. These receptors' targets are unknown. Assay used: immunoSEQ multiplex PCR; TCRdb lists only in-frame clones, some missing. This sample has 2,000 to 2,500 clones; 91% occur once, and the top ten carry roughly 18%. Here the sequenced sample was CD8+ T cells from blood, taken before autologous CMV-specific T cell therapy. These receptors were obtained from a human patient who had received a solid organ transplant and had CMV disease.

This clone has only a few counts. The rearrangement uses TRBV5-5 and TRBJ2-3; 8 bases are a match to TRBD2. Germline trimming cut 7 bases from V and 2 bases from J; bases unmatched to any gene: 6. Per the germline V gene, CDR1 is SGHKS and CDR2 is YYEKEE (reference sequence). The CDR3 sequence is 14 residues long. CDR3 DNA: TGTGCCAGCCCCGGGGGGGGCCCCACAGATACGCAGTATTTT. The encoded protein is CASPGGGPTDTQYF.

The chain recombines TRBV6-6 with TRBJ2-7, with D unclear. The CDR3 has 13 residues. V lost 0 bases, J lost 1 base, and 4 bases lay in between. Germline V CDR1 and CDR2: MNHNY, SVGAGI (reference sequence). CDR3 sequence: CASSYSGSYEQYF. CDR3 DNA sequence: TGTGCCAGCAGTTACTCGGGATCCTACGAGCAGTACTTC.

This clone was recorded once. This chain links TRBV6-6 with TRBJ1-5; D is uncertain. With 4 bases removed from V and 3 bases from J, the gap between germline ends came to 7 bases. Germline V gives CDR1 MNHNY, CDR2 SVGAGI (reference sequence). This CDR3 is built from 13 residues. The CDR3 region has the DNA TGTGCCAGCAGTTTAACGTACAATCAGCCCCAGCATTTT. It is translated as CASSLTYNQPQHF.

This chain uses TRBV27 with TRBJ1-1, with 8 bases that match TRBD1. The germline V gene encodes CDR1 MNHEY and CDR2 SMNVEV (reference sequence). There are 16 residues in the CDR3. V lost 5 bases to trimming and J lost 1 base; unmatched junction nucleotides: 9. DNA for the CDR3: TGTGCCAGCAGTCACATCCCGGGGACAGGGAACACTGAAGCTTTCTTT. Amino acids: CASSHIPGTGNTEAFF.

The chain employs TRBV29-1 and TRBJ2-7; 7 nucleotides agree with TRBD1. The CDR3 extends over 12 amino acids. Germline lookup yields CDR1 SQVTM and CDR2 ANQGSEA. V gave up 5 bases and J gave up 4 bases; unmatched junction bases: 5. The CDR3 bases are TGCAGCGTTAGTGGGACAGCATACGAGCAGTACTTC. Protein: CSVSGTAYEQYF.

The CDR3 DNA reads TGTGCCAGCAGTGGGAGTGGGTCCTACAATGAGCAGTTCTTC. This sequence encodes CASSGSGSYNEQFF. This sequence joins TRBV7-9 and TRBJ2-1, with a tentative D call TRBD2 (5 bases). This CDR3 spans 14 amino acids. V lost 6 bases and J lost 1, with 10 bases in between. The V gene's germline CDR1 is SEHNR and CDR2 FQNEAQ (reference sequence).

The V call is TRBV11-2, the J call TRBJ1-5; TRBD1 is a possible D gene (6 bases). Germline-derived CDR1 and CDR2 are SGHAT and FQNNGV. The CDR3 covers 15 residues. V was pared by 1 base and J by 4 bases, with 11 bases between. The CDR3 bases are TGTGCCAGCAGCTTAGGGGGCAGGGGAAATCAGCCCCAGCATTTT. Amino acid sequence: CASSLGGRGNQPQHF. The entire variable domain, with the rest obtained from reference TRBV11-2 and TRBJ1-5, is as follows: EAGVAQSPRYKIIEKRQSVAFWCNPISGHATLYWYQQILGQGPKLLIQFQNNGVVDDSQLPKDRFSAERLKGVDSTLKIQPAKLEDSAVYLCASSLGGRGNQPQHFGDGTRLSIL.

V gene TRBV28 combines with J gene TRBJ1-5; D not certain. V lost 3 bases, J lost 4 bases, and 10 bases lay in between. CDR3 length equals 14 residues. Germline V CDR1 and CDR2: MDHEN, SYDVKM. In DNA, the CDR3 is TGTGCCAGCAGTTTTCTACAAACGAATCAGCCCCAGCATTTT. This translates into CASSFLQTNQPQHF.

In the case of this clone: The same CDR3 arises from other DNA sequences in this sample as well. This sequence joins TRBV6-5 and TRBJ2-7; D assignment may be TRBD1 or TRBD2 (5 bases each). V was pared by 2 bases and J by 1 base, with 6 bases between. The CDR3 loop spans 13 amino acids. Looked up from germline, CDR1 is MNHEY and CDR2 is SVGAGI. The DNA for the CDR3 is TGTGCCAGCAGTTACGGGGGTTCCTACGAGCAGTACTTC. Translating it yields CASSYGGSYEQYF.

V is TRBV4-1 and J is TRBJ1-5, with TRBD1 as a possible D gene (6 bases). This CDR3 spans 15 amino acids. Germline assignment: CDR1 MGHRA and CDR2 YSYEKL. V was trimmed by 5 bases and J by 3 bases, leaving 14 bases between them. The CDR3 sequence: CASSSHREFNQPQHF. The DNA of the CDR3 is TGCGCCAGCAGCTCACACAGGGAATTCAATCAGCCCCAGCATTTT.

The V and J genes are TRBV6-6 and TRBJ1-4, with D tentatively TRBD1 (5 bases). The CDR3 spans 15 residues. Germline lookup yields CDR1 MNHNY and CDR2 SVGAGI (reference sequence). Trimming shortened V by 2 bases and J by 2 bases, and 9 bases separated the two germline ends. This chain's CDR3 is CASSYVGHTNEKLFF. The CDR3 nucleotides read TGTGCCAGCAGTTACGTAGGACACACTAATGAAAAACTGTTTTTT.

The rearrangement joins TRBV6-6 to TRBJ2-7; D may match TRBD1 or TRBD2 (5 bases each). The CDR3 loop spans 13 amino acids. Germline CDR1 MNHNY, CDR2 SVGAGI (reference sequence). V was pared by 2 bases and J by 1 base, with 6 bases between. The CDR3 reads CASSYGGSYEQYF. Here the CDR3 DNA reads TGTGCCAGCAGTTACGGGGGTTCCTACGAGCAGTACTTC.

The rearrangement joins TRBV27 to TRBJ2-7, with D tentatively TRBD2 (6 bases). Germline loops: CDR1 MNHEY, CDR2 SMNVEV (reference sequence). Trimming cost V 7 bases and J 4 bases, with 23 bases left between them. The length of the CDR3 is 16 residues. The CDR3 nucleotides are TGTGCCAGCACCCCCCAGGAGGGCCTGGCGAATTACGAGCAGTACTTC. Translation gives CASTPQEGLANYEQYF.

A word on this clone: Different DNA sequences within this sample yield the same CDR3. The rearrangement joins TRBV13 to TRBJ2-7; no reliable D call. Germline V gene data show CDR1 as PRHDT and CDR2 as FYEKMQ (reference sequence). The CDR3 extends over 11 amino acids. V lost 3 bases to trimming and J lost 7 bases, with 7 bases between them. As DNA, the CDR3 is TGTGCCAGCAGCTTTTTAGGGGAGCAGTACTTC. Translated: CASSFLGEQYF.

The V gene is TRBV7-3, the J gene TRBJ1-1, with D uncertain. The CDR3 is 14 residues long. The germline gives CDR1 SGHTA, CDR2 FQGTGA. Trimming pared 0 bases from V and 1 base from J, leaving 6 bases between. The CDR3 DNA sequence: TGTGCCAGCAGCTTAACAGGGCCGAACACTGAAGCTTTCTTT. It translates to CASSLTGPNTEAFF.

This chain joins TRBV5-5 and TRBJ1-2; D may be TRBD1 (6 bases). The V gene lost 4 bases and the J gene lost 7 bases, with 20 bases spanning the gap. The CDR3 is 15 residues long. Germline V CDR1 and CDR2: SGHKS, YYEKEE (reference sequence). Here the CDR3 reads CASSPFRGALGGYTF. The CDR3 DNA sequence: TGTGCCAGCAGCCCTTTTCGGGGGGCCCTGGGTGGCTACACCTTC.

This clone was recorded only once. The chain employs TRBV4-3 and TRBJ1-4; tentatively, D is TRBD1 (6 bases). The ends were cut back, 5 bases at V and 8 bases at J, with 18 bases in the middle. CDR1 is LGHNA and CDR2 is YSLEER in the germline V gene. The CDR3 has 15 residues. The CDR3 region is CASSDINRAHEKLFF. The CDR3, as DNA: TGCGCCAGCAGCGACATAAACAGGGCTCACGAAAAACTGTTTTTT.

This clone was observed a single time. This chain links TRBV12-5 with TRBJ2-5; possibly TRBD2 for D (6 bases). Trimming pared 2 bases from V and 1 base from J, leaving 11 bases between. The CDR3 consists of 15 residues. Germline V gene data show CDR1 as LGHNT and CDR2 as FRNRAP. This CDR3 reads CASGLSGGVQETQYF. The CDR3 region has the DNA TGTGCTAGTGGTTTGTCAGGCGGGGTCCAAGAGACCCAGTACTTC.

The J gene is TRBJ1-4, the V gene TRBV14; D remains ambiguous. V was cut by 5 bases and J by 5 bases, with 9 bases left in between. Germline V gene lookup returns CDR1 SGHDN and CDR2 FVKESK. CDR3 length: 13 amino acids. Written as DNA, the CDR3 is TGTGCCAGCAGCAGGGTTGTAAATGAAAAACTGTTTTTT. It specifies CASSRVVNEKLFF.

J is TRBJ2-7 and V is TRBV6-1; 10 nucleotides agree with TRBD2. The V gene's germline CDR1 is MNHNS and CDR2 SASEGT. V gave up 4 bases and J gave up 3 bases; unmatched junction bases: 9. This CDR3 is built from 16 residues. This chain's CDR3 is CASSGLWTSGNYEQYF. The CDR3 coding sequence is TGTGCCAGCAGTGGACTCTGGACTAGCGGAAACTACGAGCAGTACTTC.

V gene TRBV19 combines with J gene TRBJ1-5; D not resolved. V lost 7 bases and J lost 5, with 18 bases in between. There are 15 residues in the CDR3. Germline CDR1 is LNHDA and CDR2 is SQIVND (reference sequence). CDR3 in amino acids: CASTPWATGDQPQHF. For the CDR3, the DNA is TGTGCCAGTACCCCTTGGGCAACTGGGGATCAGCCCCAGCATTTT.

The chain carries TRBV5-4 and TRBJ2-3, with 8 bases identical to TRBD1. Germline CDR1 and CDR2: SGHNT and YYREEE (reference sequence). The CDR3 has 14 amino acids. Trimming cost V 5 bases and J 0 bases; bases outside gene matches: 2. CDR3 protein: CASRDRASTDTQYF. The CDR3 DNA is TGTGCCAGCAGGGACAGGGCCAGCACAGATACGCAGTATTTT.

V usage is TRBV4-3 and J usage is TRBJ2-7; 7 bases agree with TRBD2. The CDR3 sequence is 15 residues long. J gave up 5 bases and V 0 bases, and 7 bases lay outside the gene matches. From germline, CDR1 is LGHNA and CDR2 YSLEER. This CDR3 reads CASSQEAGAHHEQYF. For the CDR3, the DNA is TGCGCCAGCAGCCAAGAGGCGGGAGCACACCACGAGCAGTACTTC.

The V and J genes are TRBV4-3 and TRBJ1-2; a weak D match, TRBD1 (5 bases). The V end lost 0 bases, the J end lost 3 bases, and 20 bases lay between the germline ends. Germline-derived CDR1 and CDR2 are LGHNA and YSLEER. The CDR3 length is 18 residues. The chain's CDR3 is CASSQDYETAETYYGYTF. CDR3 DNA: TGCGCCAGCAGCCAAGATTATGAGACAGCAGAGACTTACTATGGCTACACCTTC.

The V and J genes are TRBV10-3 and TRBJ2-3; TRBD2 agrees at 7 bases. The V gene's germline CDR1 is ENHRY and CDR2 SYGVKD. V shed 9 bases and J 4 bases; nucleotides not matched to a gene: 13. The CDR3 loop spans 15 amino acids. This chain's CDR3 is CAIKKGGVRPDTQYF. The CDR3 DNA reads as TGTGCCATAAAGAAGGGAGGGGTACGCCCAGATACGCAGTATTTT.

The chain recombines TRBV18 with TRBJ2-1, with 8 positions matching TRBD2. Germline V gene lookup returns CDR1 KGHSH and CDR2 LQKENI. The CDR3 is 15 amino acids. V was pared by 2 bases and J by 3 bases, with 3 bases of the junction left unmatched. CDR3: CASSPERGNYNEQFF. The CDR3 DNA follows: TGTGCCAGCTCACCAGAGCGGGGGAACTACAATGAGCAGTTCTTC. Full variable domain (missing parts from reference TRBV18 and TRBJ2-1): NAGVMQNPRHLVRRRGQEARLRCSPMKGHSHVYWYRQLPEEGLKFMVYLQKENIIDESGMPKERFSAEFPKEGPSILRIQQVVRGDSAAYFCASSPERGNYNEQFFGPGTRLTVL.

This chain joins TRBV9 and TRBJ1-1; 7 nucleotides align to TRBD1. Losses at the gene ends were 4 bases for V and 4 bases for J; bases not matched to a gene: 1. The germline CDR1 and CDR2 sequences are SGDLS and YYNGEE. The CDR3 is made up of 12 amino acids. The CDR3 nucleotides read TGTGCCAGCAGCCAGGGGGTCACTGAAGCTTTCTTT. Its translation is CASSQGVTEAFF.

The chain is built from TRBV6-8 and TRBJ2-7; the D call may be TRBD1 or TRBD2 (5 bases each). V lost 6 bases and J 0 bases, leaving 12 bases between the germline ends. Germline loops: CDR1 MNHGY, CDR2 SAAAGT. The CDR3 loop spans 14 amino acids. This CDR3 reads CASSYGAYSYEQYF. The CDR3, as DNA: TGTGCCAGCAGCTACGGGGCTTACTCCTACGAGCAGTACTTC.

The chain links TRBV4-1 to TRBJ2-7; D is undetermined. Germline V gene lookup returns CDR1 MGHRA and CDR2 YSYEKL. The V end was cut by 1 base, the J end by 4 bases, with 8 bases between. The length of the CDR3 is 13 residues. The CDR3 DNA sequence: TGCGCCAGCAGCCAAGGTTTATTGTACGAGCAGTACTTC. Protein: CASSQGLLYEQYF.

As to this clone: Compared with germline, one end of the junction differs, possibly owing to a read error. The chain carries TRBV5-8 and TRBJ2-7, with TRBD1 as a possible D gene (6 bases). This CDR3 contains 15 residues. Germline V gene data show CDR1 as SGHTS and CDR2 as YDEGEE. CDR3 region: CASSLLQGSGLERGF. CDR3 nucleotide sequence: TGTGCCAGCAGCTTGTTACAGGGATCCGGATTAGAAAGGGGGTTC.